This T cell receptor beta chain was sequenced for a study of shared clonotypes between healthy human individuals. CDR1 PRHDT and CDR2 FYEKMQ come from the germline V gene (reference sequence). The ends were cut back, 5 bases at V and 10 bases at J, with 21 bases in the middle. The CDR3 extends over 15 amino acids. Naive CD8 cells were CD45RO-negative, positively selected for CCR7, excluding terminally differentiated effector memory CD45RA+ cells. The donors were all Caucasian adults (living in Nashville, Tennessee). The method was immunoSEQ multiplex PCR; TCRdb's version includes in-frame clones alone and lacks a portion of them. The repertoire has around 1,900,000 clones, over 85% of them found once; the top ten carry around 1.8%.

The TCR comes from a man younger than 35 in good health. Some clones in this sample may be carry-over from other donors' samples. The sample comprised naive CD8+ T cells from PBMCs. The chain combines TRBV13 with TRBJ1-5; D might be TRBD1 (5 bases). The CDR3 loop reads CASSQGRGPGRPQHF. CDR3 coding DNA: TGTGCCAGCAGCCAGGGCCGGGGTCCGGGAAGACCCCAGCATTTT.